This T cell receptor (beta chain) stems from a study of T cells after yellow fever vaccination. General observations from the study: Primary-vaccination clones mostly resurfaced post-booster (roughly 97% CD4, approximately 89% CD8). It was a small share of clonotypes that appeared in both CD4 and CD8 compartments.

This clonotype has just a few counts. Its antigen is undetermined. A single record per CDR3 protein comes from TCRdb applying MiXCR to the 5' RACE reads. This sample has a few hundred thousand distinct CDR3 sequences; around 19% occur once, and the top ten carry 15% to 20%. Germline assignment: CDR1 MGHDK and CDR2 SYGVNS. The CDR3 runs to 10 residues. V gave up 4 bases and J gave up 14 bases, with 10 bases separating them. The sequence was collected from a man between 18 and 35 years old who received the YFV17D yellow fever vaccine. The specimen comprised PBMCs, sampled before the yellow fever booster vaccination. V is TRBV25-1 and J is TRBJ2-3; D gene uncertain. CDR3 DNA sequence: TGTGCCAGCAGTGGAGGTCCGTTGTATTTT. It yields the protein CASSGGPLYF.